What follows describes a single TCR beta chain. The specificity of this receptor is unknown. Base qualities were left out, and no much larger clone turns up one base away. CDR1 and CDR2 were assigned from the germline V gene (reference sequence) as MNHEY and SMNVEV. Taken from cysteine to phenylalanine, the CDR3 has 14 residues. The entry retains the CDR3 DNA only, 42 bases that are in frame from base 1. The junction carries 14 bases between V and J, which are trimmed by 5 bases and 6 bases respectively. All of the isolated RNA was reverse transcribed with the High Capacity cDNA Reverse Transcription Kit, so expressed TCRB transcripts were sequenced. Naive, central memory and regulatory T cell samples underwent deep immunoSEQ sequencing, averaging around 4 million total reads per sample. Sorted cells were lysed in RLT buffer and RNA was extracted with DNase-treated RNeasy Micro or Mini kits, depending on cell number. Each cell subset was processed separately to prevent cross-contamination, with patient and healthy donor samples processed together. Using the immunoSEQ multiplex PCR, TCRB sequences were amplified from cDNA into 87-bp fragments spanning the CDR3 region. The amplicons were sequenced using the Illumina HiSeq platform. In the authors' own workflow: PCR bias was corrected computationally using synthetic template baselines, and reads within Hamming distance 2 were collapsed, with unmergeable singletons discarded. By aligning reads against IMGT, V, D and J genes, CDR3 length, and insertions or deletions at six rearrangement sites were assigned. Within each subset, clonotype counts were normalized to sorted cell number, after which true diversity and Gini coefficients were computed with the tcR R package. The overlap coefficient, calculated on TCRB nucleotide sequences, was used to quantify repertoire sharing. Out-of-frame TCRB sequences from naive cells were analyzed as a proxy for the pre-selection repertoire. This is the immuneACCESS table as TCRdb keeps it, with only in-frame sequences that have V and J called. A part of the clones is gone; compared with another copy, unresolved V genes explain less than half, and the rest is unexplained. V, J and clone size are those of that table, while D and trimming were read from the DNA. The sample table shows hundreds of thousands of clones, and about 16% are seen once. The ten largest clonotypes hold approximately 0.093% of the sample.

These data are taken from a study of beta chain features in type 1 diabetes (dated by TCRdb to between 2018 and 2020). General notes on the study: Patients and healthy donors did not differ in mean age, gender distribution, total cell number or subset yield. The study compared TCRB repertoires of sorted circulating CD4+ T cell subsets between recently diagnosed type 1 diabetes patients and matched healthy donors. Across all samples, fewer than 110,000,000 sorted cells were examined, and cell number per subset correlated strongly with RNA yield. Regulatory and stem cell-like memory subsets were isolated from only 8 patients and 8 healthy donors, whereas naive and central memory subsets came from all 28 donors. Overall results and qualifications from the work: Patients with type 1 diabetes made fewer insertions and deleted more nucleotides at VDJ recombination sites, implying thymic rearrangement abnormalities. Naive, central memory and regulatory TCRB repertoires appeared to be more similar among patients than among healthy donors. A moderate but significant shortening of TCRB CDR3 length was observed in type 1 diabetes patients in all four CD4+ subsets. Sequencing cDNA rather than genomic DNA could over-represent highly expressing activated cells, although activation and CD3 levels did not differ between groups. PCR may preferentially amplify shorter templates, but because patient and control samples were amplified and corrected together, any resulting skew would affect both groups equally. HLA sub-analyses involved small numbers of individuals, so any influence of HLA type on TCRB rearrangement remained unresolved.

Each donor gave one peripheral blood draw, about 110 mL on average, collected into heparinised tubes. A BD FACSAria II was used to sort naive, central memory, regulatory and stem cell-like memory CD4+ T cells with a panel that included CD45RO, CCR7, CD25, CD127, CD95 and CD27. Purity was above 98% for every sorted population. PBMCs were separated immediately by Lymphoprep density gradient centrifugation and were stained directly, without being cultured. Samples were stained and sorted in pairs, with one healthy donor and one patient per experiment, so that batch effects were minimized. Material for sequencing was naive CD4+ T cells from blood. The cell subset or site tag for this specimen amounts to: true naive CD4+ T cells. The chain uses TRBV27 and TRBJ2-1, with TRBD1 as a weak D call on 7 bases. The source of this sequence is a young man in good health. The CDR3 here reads CASSGGDRINEQFF. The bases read TGTGCCAGCAGTGGCGGGGACAGAATCAATGAGCAGTTCTTC.